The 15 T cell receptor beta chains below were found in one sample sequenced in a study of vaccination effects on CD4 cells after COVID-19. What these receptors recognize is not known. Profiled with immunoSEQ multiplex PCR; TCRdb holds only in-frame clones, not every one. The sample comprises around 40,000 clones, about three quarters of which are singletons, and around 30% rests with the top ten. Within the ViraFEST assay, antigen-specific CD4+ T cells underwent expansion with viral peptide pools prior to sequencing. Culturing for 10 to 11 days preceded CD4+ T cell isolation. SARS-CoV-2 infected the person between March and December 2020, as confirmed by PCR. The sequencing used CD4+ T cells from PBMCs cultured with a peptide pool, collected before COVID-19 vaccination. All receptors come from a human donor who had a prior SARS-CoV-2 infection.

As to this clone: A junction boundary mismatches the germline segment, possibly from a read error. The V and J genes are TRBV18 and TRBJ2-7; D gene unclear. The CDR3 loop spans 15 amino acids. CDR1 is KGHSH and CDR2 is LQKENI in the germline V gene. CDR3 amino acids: CASSAPTHTSYEQYF. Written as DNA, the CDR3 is TGTGCCAGCTCAGCACCGACACACACTTCCTACGAGCAGTACTTC.

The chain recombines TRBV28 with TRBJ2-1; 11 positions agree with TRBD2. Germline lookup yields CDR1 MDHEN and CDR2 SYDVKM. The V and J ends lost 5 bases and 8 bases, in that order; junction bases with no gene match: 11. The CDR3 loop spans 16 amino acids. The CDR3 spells CASSPNLAGGIDEQFF. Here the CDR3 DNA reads TGTGCCAGCAGTCCGAACCTAGCGGGAGGAATAGATGAGCAGTTCTTC.

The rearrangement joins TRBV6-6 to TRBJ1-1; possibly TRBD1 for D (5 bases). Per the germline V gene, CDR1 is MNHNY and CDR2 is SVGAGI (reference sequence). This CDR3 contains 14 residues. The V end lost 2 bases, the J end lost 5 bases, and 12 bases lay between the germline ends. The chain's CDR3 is CASSYDRRGTEAFF. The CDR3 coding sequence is TGTGCCAGCAGTTACGACAGAAGGGGAACTGAAGCTTTCTTT.

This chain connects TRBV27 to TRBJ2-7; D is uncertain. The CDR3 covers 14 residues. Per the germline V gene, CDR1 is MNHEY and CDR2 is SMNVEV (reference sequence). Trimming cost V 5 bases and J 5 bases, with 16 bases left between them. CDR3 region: CASSPRARLDEQYF. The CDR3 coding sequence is TGTGCCAGCAGTCCGCGTGCTCGGTTAGACGAGCAGTACTTC.

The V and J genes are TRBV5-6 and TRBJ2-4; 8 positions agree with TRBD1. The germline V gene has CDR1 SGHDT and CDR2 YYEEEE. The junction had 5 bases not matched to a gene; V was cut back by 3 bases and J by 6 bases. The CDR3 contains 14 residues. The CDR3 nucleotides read TGTGCCAGCAGCTCGGAGGACAGGGCAAACATTCAGTACTTC. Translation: CASSSEDRANIQYF.

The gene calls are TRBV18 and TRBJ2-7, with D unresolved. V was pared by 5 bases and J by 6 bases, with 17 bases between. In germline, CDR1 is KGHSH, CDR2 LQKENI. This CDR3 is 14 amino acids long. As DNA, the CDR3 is TGTGCCAGCTCAACCGCCGGTCTATCCGGCGAGCAGTACTTC. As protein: CASSTAGLSGEQYF. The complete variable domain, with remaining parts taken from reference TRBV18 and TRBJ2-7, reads NAGVMQNPRHLVRRRGQEARLRCSPMKGHSHVYWYRQLPEEGLKFMVYLQKENIIDESGMPKERFSAEFPKEGPSILRIQQVVRGDSAAYFCASSTAGLSGEQYFGPGTRLTVT.

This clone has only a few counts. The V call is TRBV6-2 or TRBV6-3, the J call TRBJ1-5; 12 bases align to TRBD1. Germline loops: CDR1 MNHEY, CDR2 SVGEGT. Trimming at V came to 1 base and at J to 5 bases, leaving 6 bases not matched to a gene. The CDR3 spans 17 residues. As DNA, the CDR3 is TGTGCCAGCAGTTACTTCCCGGGACAGGGGGCCTATCAGCCCCAGCATTTT. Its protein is CASSYFPGQGAYQPQHF.

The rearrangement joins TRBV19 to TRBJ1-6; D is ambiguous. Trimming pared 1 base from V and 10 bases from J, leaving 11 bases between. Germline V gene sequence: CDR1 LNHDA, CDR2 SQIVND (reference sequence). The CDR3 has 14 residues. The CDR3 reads CASSIVSRESPLHF. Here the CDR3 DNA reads TGTGCCAGTAGTATAGTTTCGAGGGAATCACCCCTCCACTTT.

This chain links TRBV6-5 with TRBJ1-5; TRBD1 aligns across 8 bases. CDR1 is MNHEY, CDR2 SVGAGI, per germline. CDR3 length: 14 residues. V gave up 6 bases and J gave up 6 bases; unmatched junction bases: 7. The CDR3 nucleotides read TGTGCCAGCAGCCAGGGGGCGGGCGGTCAGCCCCAGCATTTT. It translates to CASSQGAGGQPQHF.

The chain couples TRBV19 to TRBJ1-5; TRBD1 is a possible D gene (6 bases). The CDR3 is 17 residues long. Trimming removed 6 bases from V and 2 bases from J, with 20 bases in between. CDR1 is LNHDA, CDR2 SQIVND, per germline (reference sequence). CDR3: CASSPRGGPGGNQPQHF. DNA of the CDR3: TGTGCCAGTAGCCCAAGGGGGGGGCCGGGAGGCAATCAGCCCCAGCATTTT.

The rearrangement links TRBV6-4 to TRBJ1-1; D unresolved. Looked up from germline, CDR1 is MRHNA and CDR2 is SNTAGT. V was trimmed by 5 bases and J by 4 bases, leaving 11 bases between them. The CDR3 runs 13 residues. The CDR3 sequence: CASSTEIGTEAFF. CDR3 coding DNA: TGTGCCAGCAGTACAGAAATAGGCACTGAAGCTTTCTTT.

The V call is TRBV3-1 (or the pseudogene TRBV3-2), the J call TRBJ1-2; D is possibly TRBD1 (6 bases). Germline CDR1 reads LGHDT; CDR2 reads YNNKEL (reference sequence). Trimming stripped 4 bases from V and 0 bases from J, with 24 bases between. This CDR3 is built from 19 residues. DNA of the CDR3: TGTGCCAGCAGCCCCGTCGAGCTCACAGGGAGAGGGGCTAACTATGGCTACACCTTC. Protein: CASSPVELTGRGANYGYTF.

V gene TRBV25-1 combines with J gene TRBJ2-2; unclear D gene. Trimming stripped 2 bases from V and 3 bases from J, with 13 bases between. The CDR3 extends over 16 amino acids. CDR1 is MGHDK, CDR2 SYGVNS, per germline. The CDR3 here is CASSERLVHYTGELFF. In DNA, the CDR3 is TGTGCCAGCAGTGAACGGCTGGTCCATTACACCGGGGAGCTGTTTTTT.

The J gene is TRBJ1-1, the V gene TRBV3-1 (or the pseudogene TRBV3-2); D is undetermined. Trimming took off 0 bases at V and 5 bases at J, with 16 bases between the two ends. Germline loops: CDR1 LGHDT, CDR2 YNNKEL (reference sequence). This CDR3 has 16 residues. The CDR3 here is CASSQDPPPLTTEAFF. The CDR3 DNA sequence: TGTGCCAGCAGCCAAGATCCTCCCCCCCTAACAACTGAAGCTTTCTTT.

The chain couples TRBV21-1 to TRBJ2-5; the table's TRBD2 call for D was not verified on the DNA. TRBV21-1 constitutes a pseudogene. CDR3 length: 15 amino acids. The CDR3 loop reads CASSQRGFSRETQYF. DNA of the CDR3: TGTGCCAGCAGCCAGCGGGGATTTTCACGAGAGACCCAGTACTTC.